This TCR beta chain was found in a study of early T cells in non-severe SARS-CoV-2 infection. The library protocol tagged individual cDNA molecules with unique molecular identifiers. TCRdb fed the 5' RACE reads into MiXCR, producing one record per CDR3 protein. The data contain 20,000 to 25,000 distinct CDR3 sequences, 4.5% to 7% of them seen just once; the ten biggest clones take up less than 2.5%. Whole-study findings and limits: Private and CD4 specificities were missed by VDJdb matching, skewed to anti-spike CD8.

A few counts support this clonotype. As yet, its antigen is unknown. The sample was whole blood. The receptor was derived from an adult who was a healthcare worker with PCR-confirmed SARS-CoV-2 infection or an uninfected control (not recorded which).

CDR3 bases: TGTGCCAGTCAGGGACAGGCCGGCTATGGCTACACCTTC. Its protein product is CASQGQAGYGYTF. V is TRBV28 and J is TRBJ1-2; the match to TRBD1 covers 8 bases. The J segment lost 4 bases and the V segment lost 9 bases, leaving 7 bases of the junction unmatched. CDR1 MDHEN and CDR2 SYDVKM come from the germline V gene. The CDR3 length is 13 residues.